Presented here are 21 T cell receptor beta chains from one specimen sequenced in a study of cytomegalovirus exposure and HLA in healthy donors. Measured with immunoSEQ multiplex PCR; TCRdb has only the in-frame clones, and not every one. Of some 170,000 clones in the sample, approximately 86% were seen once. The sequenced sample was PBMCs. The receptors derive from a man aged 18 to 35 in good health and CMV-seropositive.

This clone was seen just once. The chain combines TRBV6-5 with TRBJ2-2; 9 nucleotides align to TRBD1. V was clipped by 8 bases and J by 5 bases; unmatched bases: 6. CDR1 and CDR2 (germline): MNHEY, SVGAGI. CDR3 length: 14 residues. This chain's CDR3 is CASLDRGRTGELFF. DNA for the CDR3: TGTGCCAGCCTTGACAGGGGGAGGACCGGGGAGCTGTTTTTT.

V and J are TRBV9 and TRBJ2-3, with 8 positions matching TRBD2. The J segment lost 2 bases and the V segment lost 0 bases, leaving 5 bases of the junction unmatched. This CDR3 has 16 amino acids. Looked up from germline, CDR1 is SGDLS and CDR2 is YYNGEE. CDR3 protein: CASSVGGSGTTDTQYF. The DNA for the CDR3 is TGTGCCAGCAGCGTAGGAGGTAGCGGGACCACAGATACGCAGTATTTT.

In DNA, the CDR3 is TGCGCCAGCAGCTTGGGGGTAGAGAGCGGGTGGTCCTACGAGCAGTACTTC. It encodes CASSLGVESGWSYEQYF. The V gene is TRBV5-1, the J gene TRBJ2-7; a possible D gene is TRBD2 (6 bases). V was cut by 0 bases and J by 1 base, with 17 bases left in between. The CDR3 has 17 amino acids. Germline V gene data show CDR1 as SGHRS and CDR2 as YFSETQ. The full variable domain, completed using reference TRBV5-1 and TRBJ2-7, is KAGVTQTPRYLIKTRGQQVTLSCSPISGHRSVSWYQQTPGQGLQFLFEYFSETQRNKGNFPGRFSGRQFSNSRSEMNVSTLELGDSALYLCASSLGVESGWSYEQYFGPGTRLTVT.

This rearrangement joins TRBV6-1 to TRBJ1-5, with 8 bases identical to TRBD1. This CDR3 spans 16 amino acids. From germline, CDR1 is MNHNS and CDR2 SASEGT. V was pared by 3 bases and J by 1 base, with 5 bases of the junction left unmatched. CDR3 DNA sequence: TGTGCCAGCAGTGACCCCGGACAGGGCAGCAATCAGCCCCAGCATTTT. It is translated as CASSDPGQGSNQPQHF.

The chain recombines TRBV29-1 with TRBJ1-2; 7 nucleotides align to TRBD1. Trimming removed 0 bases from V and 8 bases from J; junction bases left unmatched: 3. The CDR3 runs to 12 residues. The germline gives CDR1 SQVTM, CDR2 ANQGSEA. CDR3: CSVEDGTVGYTF. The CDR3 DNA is TGCAGCGTTGAAGATGGGACAGTCGGCTACACCTTC.

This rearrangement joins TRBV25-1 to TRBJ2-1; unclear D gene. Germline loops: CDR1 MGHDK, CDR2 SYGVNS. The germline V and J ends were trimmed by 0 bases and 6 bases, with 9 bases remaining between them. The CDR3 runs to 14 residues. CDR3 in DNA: TGTGCCAGCAGTGAATACGGTGCTATCAATGAGCAGTTCTTC. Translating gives CASSEYGAINEQFF.

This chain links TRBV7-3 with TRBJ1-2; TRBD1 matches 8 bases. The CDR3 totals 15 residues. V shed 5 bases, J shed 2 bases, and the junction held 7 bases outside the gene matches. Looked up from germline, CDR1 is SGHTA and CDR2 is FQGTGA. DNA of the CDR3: TGTGCCAGCAGCCCTCGGACAGGGTGGAACTATGGCTACACCTTC. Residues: CASSPRTGWNYGYTF. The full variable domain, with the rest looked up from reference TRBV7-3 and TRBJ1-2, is GAGVSQTPSNKVTEKGKYVELRCDPISGHTALYWYRQSLGQGPEFLIYFQGTGAADDSGLPNDRFFAVRPEGSVSTLKIQRTERGDSAVYLCASSPRTGWNYGYTFGSGTRLTVV.

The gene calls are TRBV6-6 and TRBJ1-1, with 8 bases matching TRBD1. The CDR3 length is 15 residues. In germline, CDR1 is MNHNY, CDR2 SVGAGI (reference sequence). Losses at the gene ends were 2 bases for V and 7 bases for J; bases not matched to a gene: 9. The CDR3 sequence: CASSYGGQEVNEAFF. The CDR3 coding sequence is TGTGCCAGCAGTTACGGGGGACAGGAAGTAAATGAAGCTTTCTTT.

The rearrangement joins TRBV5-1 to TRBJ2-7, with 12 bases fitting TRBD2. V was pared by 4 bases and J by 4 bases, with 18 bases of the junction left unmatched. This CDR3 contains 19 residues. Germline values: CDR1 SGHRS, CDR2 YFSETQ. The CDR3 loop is CASSPSGGAEPTSFYEQYF. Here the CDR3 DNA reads TGCGCCAGCAGCCCTAGCGGGGGGGCCGAACCAACGTCGTTTTACGAGCAGTACTTC.

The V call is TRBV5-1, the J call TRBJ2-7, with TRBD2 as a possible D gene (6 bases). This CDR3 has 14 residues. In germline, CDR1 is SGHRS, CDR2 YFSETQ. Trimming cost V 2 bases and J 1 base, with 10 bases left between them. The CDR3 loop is CASSFLRGSYEQYF. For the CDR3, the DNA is TGCGCCAGCAGCTTTCTGCGGGGATCCTACGAGCAGTACTTC.

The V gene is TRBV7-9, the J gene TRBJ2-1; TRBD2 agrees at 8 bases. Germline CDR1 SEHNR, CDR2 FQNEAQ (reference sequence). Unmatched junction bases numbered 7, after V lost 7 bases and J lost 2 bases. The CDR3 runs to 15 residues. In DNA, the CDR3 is TGTGCCAGCACGGGAGGGCCCTATACCTACAATGAGCAGTTCTTC. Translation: CASTGGPYTYNEQFF.

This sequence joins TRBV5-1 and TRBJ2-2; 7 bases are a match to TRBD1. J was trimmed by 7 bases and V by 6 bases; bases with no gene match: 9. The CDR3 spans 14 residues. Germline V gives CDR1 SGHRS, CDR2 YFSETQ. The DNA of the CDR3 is TGCGCCAGCATGGGCACAGGGGCGGTCGGGGAGCTGTTTTTT. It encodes CASMGTGAVGELFF. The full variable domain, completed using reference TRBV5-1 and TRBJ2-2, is KAGVTQTPRYLIKTRGQQVTLSCSPISGHRSVSWYQQTPGQGLQFLFEYFSETQRNKGNFPGRFSGRQFSNSRSEMNVSTLELGDSALYLCASMGTGAVGELFFGEGSRLTVL.

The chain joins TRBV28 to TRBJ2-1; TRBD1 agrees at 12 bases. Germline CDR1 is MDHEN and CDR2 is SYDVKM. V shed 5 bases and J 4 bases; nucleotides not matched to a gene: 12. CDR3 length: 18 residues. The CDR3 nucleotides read TGTGCCAGCAGTATCCGGGACAGGGGGCAAGGGCTTTACAATGAGCAGTTCTTC. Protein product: CASSIRDRGQGLYNEQFF.

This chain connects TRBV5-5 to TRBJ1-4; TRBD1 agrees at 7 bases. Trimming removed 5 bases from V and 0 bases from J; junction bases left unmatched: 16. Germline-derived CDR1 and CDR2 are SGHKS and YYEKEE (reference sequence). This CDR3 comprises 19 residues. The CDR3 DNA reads TGTGCCAGCAGTTTTTTTACACGCAGGGGGGAAGCAACTAATGAAAAACTGTTTTTT. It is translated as CASSFFTRRGEATNEKLFF. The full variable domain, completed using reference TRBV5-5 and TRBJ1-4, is DAGVTQSPTHLIKTRGQQVTLRCSPISGHKSVSWYQQVLGQGPQFIFQYYEKEERGRGNFPDRFSARQFPNYSSELNVNALLLGDSALYLCASSFFTRRGEATNEKLFFGSGTQLSVL.

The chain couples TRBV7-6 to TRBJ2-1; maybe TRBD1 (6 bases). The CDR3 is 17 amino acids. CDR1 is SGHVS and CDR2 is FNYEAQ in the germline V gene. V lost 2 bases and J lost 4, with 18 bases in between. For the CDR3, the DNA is TGTGCCAGCAGCTTATATAAGGGGCAGGGGCAGTACAATGAGCAGTTCTTC. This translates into CASSLYKGQGQYNEQFF.

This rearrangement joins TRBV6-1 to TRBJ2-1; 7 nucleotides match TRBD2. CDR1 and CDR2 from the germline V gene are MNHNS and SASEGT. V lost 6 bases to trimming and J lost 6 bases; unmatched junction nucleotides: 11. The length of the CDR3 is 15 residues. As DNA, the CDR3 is TGTGCCAGCAGAGGTGTAGGGGAGGGGATCAATGAGCAGTTCTTC. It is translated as CASRGVGEGINEQFF.

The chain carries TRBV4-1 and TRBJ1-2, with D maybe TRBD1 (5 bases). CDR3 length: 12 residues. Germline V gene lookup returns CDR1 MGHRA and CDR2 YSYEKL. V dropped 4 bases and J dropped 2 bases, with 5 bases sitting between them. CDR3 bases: TGCGCCAGCAGCCCAGGGAACTATGGCTACACCTTC. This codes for CASSPGNYGYTF.

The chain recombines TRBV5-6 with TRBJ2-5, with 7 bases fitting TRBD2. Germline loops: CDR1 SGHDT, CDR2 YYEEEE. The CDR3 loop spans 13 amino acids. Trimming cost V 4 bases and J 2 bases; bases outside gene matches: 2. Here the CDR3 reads CASSSGDQETQYF. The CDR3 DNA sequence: TGTGCCAGCAGCAGCGGGGATCAAGAGACCCAGTACTTC.

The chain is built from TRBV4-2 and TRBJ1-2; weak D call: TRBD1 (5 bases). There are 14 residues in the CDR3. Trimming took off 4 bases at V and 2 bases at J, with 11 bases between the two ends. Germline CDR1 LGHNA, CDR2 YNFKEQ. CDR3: CASSPSTANYGYTF. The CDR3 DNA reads TGTGCCAGCAGCCCGTCGACAGCAAACTATGGCTACACCTTC.

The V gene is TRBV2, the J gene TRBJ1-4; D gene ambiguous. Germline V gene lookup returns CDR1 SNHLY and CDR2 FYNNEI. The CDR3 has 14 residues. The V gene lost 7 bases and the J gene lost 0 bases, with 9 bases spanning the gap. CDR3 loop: CASKNSATNEKLFF. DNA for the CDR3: TGTGCCAGCAAGAACAGTGCAACTAATGAAAAACTGTTTTTT.

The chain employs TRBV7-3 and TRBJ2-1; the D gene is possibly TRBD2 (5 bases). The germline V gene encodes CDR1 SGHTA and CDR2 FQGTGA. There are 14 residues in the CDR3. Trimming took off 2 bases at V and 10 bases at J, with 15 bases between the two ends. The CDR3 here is CASSLLGGGEEQFF. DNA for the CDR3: TGTGCCAGCAGCTTATTAGGAGGAGGTGAGGAGCAGTTCTTC.